This T cell receptor (beta chain) was identified in a study of blood T cell repertoires in COVID-19. For the study at large: The United States, Italy and Spain were the sources of the acute and convalescent COVID-19 samples. PBMCs, B-cell-depleted T cells, or T cells provided the cDNA or gDNA that made up the material.

Looked up from germline, CDR1 is MNHEY and CDR2 is SVGAGI. This CDR3 has 14 residues. The V and J ends lost 7 bases and 3 bases respectively, with 12 bases between them. In the study's own analysis: Reference gene primer amplification gave estimated nucleated cell counts. Here immunoSEQ multiplex PCR was the method, and the copy in TCRdb shows in-frame clones only, minus some. The V and J calls and clone size are taken from that table; D and trimming were inferred from the DNA. The sample shows roughly 83,000 clones, more than 85% of them seen only once. This clone was seen only once. Source material: peripheral blood. The receptor comes from a man at least 80 years old with active or convalescent COVID-19. The rearrangement links TRBV6-5 to TRBJ1-4; tentative D call: TRBD1 (6 bases). The CDR3 loop reads CASTFRTANEKLFF. DNA for the CDR3: TGTGCCAGCACCTTTAGGACAGCTAATGAAAAACTGTTTTTT.